The 19 T cell receptor beta chains below all came from one sample that was sequenced in a study of T cell changes during pregnancy in multiple sclerosis. Here immunoSEQ multiplex PCR was the method, and the copy in TCRdb shows in-frame clones only, minus some. The table lists about 64,000 clones, roughly 96% of them singletons. Specimen: CD8+ T cells from peripheral blood mononuclear cells, collected after pregnancy. These receptors were obtained from a female donor with multiple sclerosis, enrolled in a pregnancy study.

The V call is TRBV5-3, the J call TRBJ2-7, with TRBD2 matching 10 bases. TRBV5-3 is classed as an ORF, of uncertain function. V lost 4 bases, J lost 1 base, and 5 bases stayed unmatched. The CDR3 spans 15 residues. The DNA of the CDR3 is TGTGCCAGAAGCGGAGGTAGCGGGGGGTCCTACGAGCAGTACTTC. This codes for CARSGGSGGSYEQYF.

V usage is TRBV5-1 and J usage is TRBJ2-7; 9 bases line up with TRBD1. Germline V CDR1 and CDR2: SGHRS, YFSETQ. The CDR3 is made up of 14 amino acids. V shed 5 bases, J shed 2 bases, and the junction held 5 bases outside the gene matches. CDR3 protein: CASRLDRGAYEQYF. In nucleotides, the CDR3 is TGCGCCAGCAGATTAGACAGGGGGGCCTACGAGCAGTACTTC.

CDR3 DNA: TGCGCCAGCAGTCAATTTCCGGGTGGGGGACTCCAAGAGACCCAGTACTTC. This sequence encodes CASSQFPGGGLQETQYF. This chain uses TRBV23-1 with TRBJ2-5, with a possible D match to TRBD2 (6 bases). TRBV23-1 is an ORF, with its function uncertain. The CDR3 is 17 residues long. The V end was cut by 1 base, the J end by 1 base, with 16 bases between.

Here the CDR3 reads CASSPRLADYQETQYF. CDR3 DNA sequence: TGTGCCAGCAGCCCGCGACTAGCGGACTACCAAGAGACCCAGTACTTC. The rearrangement uses TRBV4-2 and TRBJ2-5; 9 bases are shared with TRBD2. Per germline, CDR1 LGHNA and CDR2 YNFKEQ. The CDR3 loop spans 16 amino acids. After removal of 4 bases from V and 0 bases from J, the junction contained 6 bases not matched to a gene.

J is TRBJ2-1 and V is TRBV27; weak D call: TRBD1 (5 bases). The CDR3 totals 13 residues. CDR1 MNHEY and CDR2 SMNVEV come from the germline V gene (reference sequence). V lost 4 bases, J lost 7 bases, and 11 bases lay in between. The CDR3 region has the DNA TGTGCCAGCAGTTACCTAGGGGTAAATGAGCAGTTCTTC. Its protein product is CASSYLGVNEQFF.

V gene TRBV5-4 combines with J gene TRBJ2-3; no clear D. V was clipped by 7 bases and J by 2 bases, with 5 bases between them. The CDR3 length is 11 residues. Germline V gene lookup returns CDR1 SGHNT and CDR2 YYREEE (reference sequence). The CDR3 sequence is CASGDTDTQYF. For the CDR3, the DNA is TGTGCCAGCGGAGACACAGATACGCAGTATTTT. Full variable domain (missing parts from reference TRBV5-4 and TRBJ2-3): ETGVTQSPTHLIKTRGQQVTLRCSSQSGHNTVSWYQQALGQGPQFIFQYYREEENGRGNFPPRFSGLQFPNYSSELNVNALELDDSALYLCASGDTDTQYFGPGTRLTVL.

DNA for the CDR3: TGTGCCAGCAGCTTAGTTGCGGGGCCCTCCTACGAGCAGTACTTC. This encodes CASSLVAGPSYEQYF. The chain carries TRBV7-2 and TRBJ2-7, with D tentatively TRBD2 (6 bases). Germline V gene sequence: CDR1 SGHTA, CDR2 FQGNSA. This CDR3 has 15 amino acids. V lost 1 base, J lost 0 bases, and 10 bases lay in between.

This chain links TRBV6-5 with TRBJ2-1, with 7 nucleotides matching TRBD1. Germline V gene data show CDR1 as MNHEY and CDR2 as SVGAGI. The CDR3 has 15 residues. The junction had 6 bases not matched to a gene; V was cut back by 6 bases and J by 1 base. In nucleotides, the CDR3 is TGTGCCAGCAGGCGACAGGGTTGGTCCTACAATGAGCAGTTCTTC. Its translation: CASRRQGWSYNEQFF.

The genes are TRBV4-2 and TRBJ1-2; the D is unclear. In germline, CDR1 is LGHNA, CDR2 YNFKEQ. V lost 0 bases and J lost 10, with 18 bases in between. The CDR3 spans 15 residues. CDR3 sequence (DNA): TGTGCCAGCAGCCAAGATCTGGGCCCTTACGAACACTACACCTTC. Residues: CASSQDLGPYEHYTF.

The J gene is TRBJ1-1, the V gene TRBV11-2; D perhaps matches TRBD1 (6 bases). CDR3 length: 11 amino acids. The V gene's germline CDR1 is SGHAT and CDR2 FQNNGV. The ends were cut back, 1 base at V and 11 bases at J, with 8 bases in the middle. The CDR3 DNA follows: TGTGCCAGCAGCTTAGCCCAGGGGGCTTTCTTT. Translating gives CASSLAQGAFF.

The chain carries TRBV9 and TRBJ2-2; 10 nucleotides agree with TRBD2. The CDR3 extends over 16 amino acids. CDR1 and CDR2 from the germline V gene are SGDLS and YYNGEE. Germline trimming cut 0 bases from V and 1 base from J; bases unmatched to any gene: 0. CDR3 nucleotide sequence: TGTGCCAGCAGCGTAGGACTAGCGGGGAACACCGGGGAGCTGTTTTTT. Residues: CASSVGLAGNTGELFF.

The rearrangement links TRBV27 to TRBJ2-6; no definite D call. The germline V gene has CDR1 MNHEY and CDR2 SMNVEV (reference sequence). V was shortened by 6 bases and J by 1 base, with 4 bases between the two germline ends. The CDR3 extends over 13 amino acids. In nucleotides, the CDR3 is TGTGCCAGCAGCCCATCTGGGGCCAACGTCCTGACTTTC. It yields the protein CASSPSGANVLTF.

The chain uses TRBV9 and TRBJ2-3, with 8 bases that match TRBD2. Germline trimming cut 1 base from V and 3 bases from J; bases unmatched to any gene: 4. This CDR3 region has 15 residues. From germline, CDR1 is SGDLS and CDR2 YYNGEE. CDR3: CASSVFGGRTDTQYF. DNA of the CDR3: TGTGCCAGCAGCGTATTCGGCGGGAGGACAGATACGCAGTATTTT.

The rearrangement links TRBV2 to TRBJ2-5; TRBD1 matches at 7 bases. Trimming cost V 4 bases and J 0 bases; bases outside gene matches: 2. The CDR3 has 14 residues. Per the germline V gene, CDR1 is SNHLY and CDR2 is FYNNEI. CDR3 sequence (DNA): TGTGCCAGCAGTGCGGACAGGAACCAAGAGACCCAGTACTTC. It encodes CASSADRNQETQYF.

This chain links TRBV21-1 with TRBJ1-1. TRBV21-1 is assigned pseudogene status. CDR3 length: 13 residues. CDR3 residues: CASSNYFRTEAFF. CDR3 nucleotide sequence: TGTGCCAGCAGCAACTACTTTCGCACTGAAGCTTTCTTT.

The chain links TRBV7-8 to TRBJ2-7; 8 positions agree with TRBD1. This CDR3 is built from 16 residues. With 5 bases clipped from V and 2 bases from J, the junction kept 11 bases outside the gene matches. Germline loops: CDR1 SGHVS, CDR2 FQNEAQ. The CDR3 sequence: CASSPSAGGFTYEQYF. In nucleotides, the CDR3 is TGTGCCAGCAGCCCAAGTGCAGGGGGCTTCACCTACGAGCAGTACTTC.

DNA of the CDR3: TGTGCCAGAACCACGCCGGGACAGGCTGGGGTTAGCAATCAGCCCCAGCATTTT. Protein product: CARTTPGQAGVSNQPQHF. The gene calls are TRBV7-5 and TRBJ1-5; TRBD1, the table's D call, was not compared with the DNA. TRBV7-5 is noted as a pseudogene. This CDR3 is built from 18 residues.

The chain uses TRBV5-5 and TRBJ1-3, with TRBD1 as a possible D gene (5 bases). Germline V gene data show CDR1 as SGHKS and CDR2 as YYEKEE (reference sequence). Trimming left V 4 bases short and J 4 bases short, with 21 bases between. The CDR3 extends over 17 amino acids. The chain's CDR3 is CASSPLRGTPEGNTIYF. CDR3 DNA sequence: TGTGCCAGCAGCCCCCTCCGCGGGACTCCGGAGGGAAACACCATATATTTT.

The chain is built from TRBV11-3 and TRBJ1-4, with 7 bases identical to TRBD1. Germline loops: CDR1 SGHNT, CDR2 YENEEA. This CDR3 comprises 14 residues. J was trimmed by 4 bases and V by 4 bases; bases with no gene match: 3. Here the CDR3 reads CASSWTGNNEKLFF. For the CDR3, the DNA is TGTGCCAGCAGCTGGACAGGAAATAATGAAAAACTGTTTTTT.